This entry features one T cell receptor (beta chain) sequence. No antigen is known for it. These data come from a study of radiotherapy plus CTLA-4 blockade in lung cancer. Method: immunoSEQ multiplex PCR; TCRdb's copy keeps in-frame clones and lacks some. The sample includes 75,000 to 95,000 clones, about 78% of them seen just once. This CDR3 is 13 amino acids long. Germline-derived CDR1 and CDR2 are MDHEN and SYDVKM. Trimming left V 4 bases short and J 11 bases short, with 18 bases between. Regarding the study as a whole: Expansion in blood of tumor-derived TCR clones was seen after radiotherapy plus ipilimumab. Reported findings show early blood T cell clone dynamics, with interferon-beta, best predicted response.

The specimen was peripheral blood, collected from a patient treated with radiotherapy plus ipilimumab. The source is a human donor with non-small cell lung cancer that progressed on radiotherapy plus ipilimumab. This chain uses TRBV28 with TRBJ2-7; tentative D call: TRBD2 (6 bases). CDR3 DNA: TGTGCCAGCAGTTCAGGGACTGCCTCACGGGAGTACTTC. Residues: CASSSGTASREYF.